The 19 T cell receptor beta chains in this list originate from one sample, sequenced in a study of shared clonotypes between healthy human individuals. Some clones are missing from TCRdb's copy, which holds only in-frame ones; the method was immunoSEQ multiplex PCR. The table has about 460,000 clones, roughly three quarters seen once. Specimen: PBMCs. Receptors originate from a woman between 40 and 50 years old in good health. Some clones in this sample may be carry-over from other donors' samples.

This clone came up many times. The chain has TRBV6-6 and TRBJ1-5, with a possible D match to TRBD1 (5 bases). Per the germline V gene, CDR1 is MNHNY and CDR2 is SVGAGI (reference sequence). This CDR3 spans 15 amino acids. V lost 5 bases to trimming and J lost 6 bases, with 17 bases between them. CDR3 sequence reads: CASSPQWGGSQPQHF. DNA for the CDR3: TGTGCCAGCAGTCCACAGTGGGGGGGGAGTCAGCCCCAGCATTTT.

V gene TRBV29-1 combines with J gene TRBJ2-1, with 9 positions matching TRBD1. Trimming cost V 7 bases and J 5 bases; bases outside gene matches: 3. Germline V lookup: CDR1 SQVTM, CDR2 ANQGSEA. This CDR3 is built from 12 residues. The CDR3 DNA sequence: TGCAGCGGGACAGGGGAAAACAATGAGCAGTTCTTC. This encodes CSGTGENNEQFF.

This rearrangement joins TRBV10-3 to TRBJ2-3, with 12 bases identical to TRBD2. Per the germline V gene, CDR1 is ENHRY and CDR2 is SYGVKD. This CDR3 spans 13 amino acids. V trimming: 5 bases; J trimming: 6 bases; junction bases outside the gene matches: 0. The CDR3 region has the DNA TGTGCCATCAGTACTAGCGGGAGGGATACGCAGTATTTT. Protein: CAISTSGRDTQYF.

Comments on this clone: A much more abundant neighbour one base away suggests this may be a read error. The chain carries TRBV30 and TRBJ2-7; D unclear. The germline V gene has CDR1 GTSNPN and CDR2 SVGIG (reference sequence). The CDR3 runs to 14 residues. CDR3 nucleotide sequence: TGTGCCCGGAGTGTAAGACGTGCCTCCTACGAGCAGTACTTC. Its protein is CARSVRRASYEQYF.

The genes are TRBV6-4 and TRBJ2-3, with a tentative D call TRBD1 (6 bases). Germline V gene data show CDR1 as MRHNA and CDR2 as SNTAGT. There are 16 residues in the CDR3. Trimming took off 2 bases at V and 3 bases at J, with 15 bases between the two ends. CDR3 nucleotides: TGTGCCAGCAGTGACAGCGCAGGGGCAGCGACAGATACGCAGTATTTT. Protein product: CASSDSAGAATDTQYF.

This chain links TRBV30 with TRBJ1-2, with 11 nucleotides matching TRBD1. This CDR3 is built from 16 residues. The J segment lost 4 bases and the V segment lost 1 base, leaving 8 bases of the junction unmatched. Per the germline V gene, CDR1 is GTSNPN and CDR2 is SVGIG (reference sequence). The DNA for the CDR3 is TGTGCCTGGAGTGATGGGACAGGGGGAAACCTCTATGGCTACACCTTC. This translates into CAWSDGTGGNLYGYTF. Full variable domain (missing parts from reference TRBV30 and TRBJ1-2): SQTIHQWPATLVQPVGSPLSLECTVEGTSNPNLYWYRQAAGRGLQLLFYSVGIGQISSEVPQNLSASRPQDRQFILSSKKLLLSDSGFYLCAWSDGTGGNLYGYTFGSGTRLTVV.

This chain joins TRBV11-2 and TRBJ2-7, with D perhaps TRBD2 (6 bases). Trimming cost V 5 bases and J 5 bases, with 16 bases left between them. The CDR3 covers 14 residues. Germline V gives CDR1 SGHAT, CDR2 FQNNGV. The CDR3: CASSQTSAGNEQYF. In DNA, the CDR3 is TGTGCCAGCAGCCAGACTAGTGCCGGCAACGAGCAGTACTTC.

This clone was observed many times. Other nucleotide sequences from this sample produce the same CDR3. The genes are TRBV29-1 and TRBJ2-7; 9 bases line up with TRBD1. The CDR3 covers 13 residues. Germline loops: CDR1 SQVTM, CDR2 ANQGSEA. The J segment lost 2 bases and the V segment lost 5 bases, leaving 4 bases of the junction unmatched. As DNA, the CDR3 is TGCAGCGTTAGGACAGGGGTGACCTACGAGCAGTACTTC. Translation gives CSVRTGVTYEQYF.

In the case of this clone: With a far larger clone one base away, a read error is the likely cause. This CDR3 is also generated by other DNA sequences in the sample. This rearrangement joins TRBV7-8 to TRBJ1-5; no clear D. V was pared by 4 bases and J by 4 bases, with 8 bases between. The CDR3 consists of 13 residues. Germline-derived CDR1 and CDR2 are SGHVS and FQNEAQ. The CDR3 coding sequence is TGTGCCAGCAGCTCGGACCTTAATCAGCCCCAGCATTTT. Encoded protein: CASSSDLNQPQHF.

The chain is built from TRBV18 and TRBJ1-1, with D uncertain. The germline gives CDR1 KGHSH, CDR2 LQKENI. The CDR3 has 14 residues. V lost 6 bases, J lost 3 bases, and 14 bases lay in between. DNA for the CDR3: TGTGCCAGCTCGGAAGAGACCCGGGACACTGAAGCTTTCTTT. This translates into CASSEETRDTEAFF.

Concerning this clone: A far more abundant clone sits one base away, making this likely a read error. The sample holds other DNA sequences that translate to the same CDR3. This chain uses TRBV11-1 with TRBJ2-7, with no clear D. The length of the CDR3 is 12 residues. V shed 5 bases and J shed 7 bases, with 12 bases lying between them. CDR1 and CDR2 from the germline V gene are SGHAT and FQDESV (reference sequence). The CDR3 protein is CASSLQIGEQYF. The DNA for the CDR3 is TGTGCCAGCAGCCTCCAAATCGGTGAGCAGTACTTC. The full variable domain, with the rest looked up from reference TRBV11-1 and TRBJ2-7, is EAEVAQSPRYKITEKSQAVAFWCDPISGHATLYWYRQILGQGPELLVQFQDESVVDDSQLPKDRFSAERLKGVDSTLKIQPAELGDSAMYLCASSLQIGEQYFGPGTRLTVT.

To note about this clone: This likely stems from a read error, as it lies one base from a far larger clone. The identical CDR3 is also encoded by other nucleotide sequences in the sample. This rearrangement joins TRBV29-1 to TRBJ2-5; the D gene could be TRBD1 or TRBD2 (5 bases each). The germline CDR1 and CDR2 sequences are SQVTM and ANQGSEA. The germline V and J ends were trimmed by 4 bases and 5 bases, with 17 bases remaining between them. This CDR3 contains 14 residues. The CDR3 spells CSVGGGQVAETQYF. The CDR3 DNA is TGCAGCGTTGGGGGCGGGCAGGTTGCGGAGACCCAGTACTTC.

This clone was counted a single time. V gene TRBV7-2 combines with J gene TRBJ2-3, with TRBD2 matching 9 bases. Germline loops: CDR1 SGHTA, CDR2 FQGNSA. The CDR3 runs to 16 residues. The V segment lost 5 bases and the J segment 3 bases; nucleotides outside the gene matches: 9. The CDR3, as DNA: TGTGCCAGCAGCCCACGAGGGACTAGCAGGACAGATACGCAGTATTTT. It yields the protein CASSPRGTSRTDTQYF. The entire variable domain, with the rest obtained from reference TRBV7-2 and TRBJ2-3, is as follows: GAGVSQSPSNKVTEKGKDVELRCDPISGHTALYWYRQSLGQGLEFLIYFQGNSAPDKSGLPSDRFSAERTGGSVSTLTIQRTQQEDSAVYLCASSPRGTSRTDTQYFGPGTRLTVL.

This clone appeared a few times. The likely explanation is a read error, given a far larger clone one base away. CDR3 nucleotides: TGTGCCAGCACCCCGGGGGGCACTCACACCGGGGAGCTGTTTTTT. It yields the protein CASTPGGTHTGELFF. The rearrangement links TRBV6-1 to TRBJ2-2, with D maybe TRBD2 (7 bases). Trimming removed 7 bases from V and 3 bases from J, with 15 bases in between. The CDR3 has 15 residues. Per the germline V gene, CDR1 is MNHNS and CDR2 is SASEGT.

Here the CDR3 reads CASTPTSGSIEQYF. The CDR3 DNA sequence: TGTGCCAGCACTCCCACTAGCGGGAGCATCGAGCAGTACTTC. The chain uses TRBV28 and TRBJ2-7; 11 bases are a match to TRBD2. The CDR3 spans 14 residues. Germline values: CDR1 MDHEN, CDR2 SYDVKM. Trimming at V came to 7 bases and at J to 6 bases, leaving 8 bases not matched to a gene.

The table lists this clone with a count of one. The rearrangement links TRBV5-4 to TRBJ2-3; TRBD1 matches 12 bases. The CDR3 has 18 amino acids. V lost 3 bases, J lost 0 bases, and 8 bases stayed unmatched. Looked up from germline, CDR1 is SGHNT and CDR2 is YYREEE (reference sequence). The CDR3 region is CASSSGTGGEGSTDTQYF. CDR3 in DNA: TGTGCCAGCAGCTCCGGGACAGGGGGCGAAGGAAGCACAGATACGCAGTATTTT.

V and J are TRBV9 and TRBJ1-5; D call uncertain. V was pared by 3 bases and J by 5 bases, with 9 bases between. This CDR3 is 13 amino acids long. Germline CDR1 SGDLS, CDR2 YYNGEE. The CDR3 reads CASSGQHDQPQHF. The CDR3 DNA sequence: TGTGCCAGCAGCGGTCAGCACGATCAGCCCCAGCATTTT.

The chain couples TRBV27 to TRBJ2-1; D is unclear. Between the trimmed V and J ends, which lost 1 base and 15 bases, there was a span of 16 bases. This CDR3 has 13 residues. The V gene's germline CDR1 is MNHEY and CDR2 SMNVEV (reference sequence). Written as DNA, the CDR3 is TGTGCCAGCAGTTTATACCCCGAGACTCACCTGTTCTTC. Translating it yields CASSLYPETHLFF.

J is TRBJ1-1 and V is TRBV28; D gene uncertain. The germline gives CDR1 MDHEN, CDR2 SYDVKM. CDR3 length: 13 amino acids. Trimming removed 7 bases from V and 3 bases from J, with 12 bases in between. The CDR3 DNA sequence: TGTGCCAGCACAGACCTTTCGGACACTGAAGCTTTCTTT. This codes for CASTDLSDTEAFF.